The 21 T cell receptor beta chains reported below all come from one sample, sequenced in a study of cytotoxic CD8 clonotypes in ibrutinib-treated CLL. Clones were read by immunoSEQ multiplex PCR, and TCRdb kept only the in-frame ones, dropping some. The table shows approximately 210,000 clones, with about 72% occurring only once. Sequences were derived from PBMCs, sampled after 24 months of ibrutinib treatment. These receptors originate from a human donor with chronic lymphocytic leukemia.

The chain links TRBV7-8 to TRBJ1-3; 8 nucleotides line up with TRBD1. Trimming removed 1 base from V and 4 bases from J; junction bases left unmatched: 6. CDR1 is SGHVS, CDR2 FQNEAQ, per germline. CDR3 length equals 16 residues. The CDR3 region is CASSLGPGQVGNTIYF. In DNA form, the CDR3 reads TGTGCCAGCAGCTTAGGGCCGGGACAGGTGGGAAACACCATATATTTT.

This clone has a handful of counts. The rearrangement uses TRBV7-9 and TRBJ1-2; 10 nucleotides match TRBD1. V shed 1 base, J shed 7 bases, and the junction held 15 bases outside the gene matches. Germline V gene sequence: CDR1 SEHNR, CDR2 FQNEAQ (reference sequence). The length of the CDR3 is 18 residues. The CDR3: CASSLVGQGVLHRGGYTF. The CDR3 bases are TGTGCCAGCAGCTTAGTCGGACAGGGGGTACTACACCGAGGTGGCTACACCTTC.

The chain is built from TRBV10-2 and TRBJ2-7, with D perhaps TRBD1 (5 bases). The CDR3 has 14 residues. Germline lookup yields CDR1 WSHSY and CDR2 SAAADI. The V and J ends lost 4 bases and 0 bases respectively, with 10 bases between them. CDR3 DNA: TGCGCCAGCAGTGGGAGACAGAGCTCCTACGAGCAGTACTTC. This codes for CASSGRQSSYEQYF.

The chain uses TRBV28 and TRBJ1-4, with D maybe TRBD1 (5 bases). This CDR3 has 16 amino acids. Germline CDR1 is MDHEN and CDR2 is SYDVKM. V lost 2 bases and J lost 0, with 10 bases in between. As DNA, the CDR3 is TGTGCCAGCAGTTTACTGGGGCAGGCAACTAATGAAAAACTGTTTTTT. Translated, it gives CASSLLGQATNEKLFF. Drawing the rest from reference TRBV28 and TRBJ1-4, the complete variable domain is DVKVTQSSRYLVKRTGEKVFLECVQDMDHENMFWYRQDPGLGLRLIYFSYDVKMKEKGDIPEGYSVSREKKERFSLILESASTNQTSMYLCASSLLGQATNEKLFFGSGTQLSVL.

About this clone itself: Additional DNA sequences in this sample encode the identical CDR3. The chain has TRBV7-9 and TRBJ1-1; D call uncertain. The length of the CDR3 is 11 residues. Germline loops: CDR1 SEHNR, CDR2 FQNEAQ (reference sequence). V lost 7 bases and J lost 4, with 7 bases in between. The CDR3 region is CASTAVTEAFF. CDR3 coding DNA: TGTGCCAGCACGGCTGTCACTGAAGCTTTCTTT.

This clone was recorded a few times. V gene TRBV7-7 combines with J gene TRBJ2-5, with TRBD2 identical over 7 bases. Per the germline V gene, CDR1 is SSHAT and CDR2 is FNYEAQ (reference sequence). The CDR3 is 14 amino acids. V shed 1 base and J 5 bases; nucleotides not matched to a gene: 4. Here the CDR3 reads CASSLDGGDETQYF. The DNA for the CDR3 is TGTGCCAGCAGCTTAGATGGGGGGGACGAGACCCAGTACTTC.

This clone was counted a few times. The V gene is TRBV7-8, the J gene TRBJ1-5; D not resolved. Germline V gene sequence: CDR1 SGHVS, CDR2 FQNEAQ. The CDR3 extends over 13 amino acids. Trimming pared 6 bases from V and 3 bases from J, leaving 9 bases between. This chain's CDR3 is CASRRQYNQPQHF. CDR3 DNA sequence: TGTGCCAGCAGACGTCAATACAATCAGCCCCAGCATTTT. Filled out from reference TRBV7-8 and TRBJ1-5, the complete variable domain reads GAGVSQSPRYKVAKRGQDVALRCDPISGHVSLFWYQQALGQGPEFLTYFQNEAQLDKSGLPSDRFFAERPEGSVSTLKIQRTQQEDSAVYLCASRRQYNQPQHFGDGTRLSIL.

This rearrangement joins TRBV7-2 to TRBJ1-2; D not certain. Germline loops: CDR1 SGHTA, CDR2 FQGNSA. With 4 bases removed from V and 5 bases from J, the gap between germline ends came to 17 bases. The CDR3 is made up of 15 amino acids. DNA for the CDR3: TGTGCCAGCAGCTCAACAAAAGGGCAGGCGTATGGCTACACCTTC. This encodes CASSSTKGQAYGYTF. Looking up the rest from reference TRBV7-2 and TRBJ1-2 gives the full variable domain: GAGVSQSPSNKVTEKGKDVELRCDPISGHTALYWYRQSLGQGLEFLIYFQGNSAPDKSGLPSDRFSAERTGGSVSTLTIQRTQQEDSAVYLCASSSTKGQAYGYTFGSGTRLTVV.

This chain connects TRBV30 to TRBJ2-3, with D unclear. Per the germline V gene, CDR1 is GTSNPN and CDR2 is SVGIG (reference sequence). CDR3 length: 11 amino acids. Trimming took 1 base from V and 4 from J, leaving 3 bases between them. This chain's CDR3 is CAWSEADTQYF. In DNA form, the CDR3 reads TGTGCCTGGAGTGAGGCAGATACGCAGTATTTT.

This chain connects TRBV11-2 to TRBJ2-5, with D unresolved. Between the trimmed V and J ends, which lost 2 bases and 2 bases, there was a span of 9 bases. In germline, CDR1 is SGHAT, CDR2 FQNNGV. The CDR3 runs 14 residues. CDR3 sequence: CASSLSFAQETQYF. The CDR3 bases are TGTGCCAGCAGCTTAAGCTTCGCGCAAGAGACCCAGTACTTC.

The chain joins TRBV7-2 to TRBJ1-4; TRBD1 might be the D (5 bases). CDR3 length: 15 residues. Deletions cut 1 base from V and 7 bases from J, with 13 bases between. Germline V gene lookup returns CDR1 SGHTA and CDR2 FQGNSA. The CDR3 region is CASSLVGGNAEKLFF. CDR3 in DNA: TGTGCCAGCAGCTTAGTTGGGGGTAACGCTGAAAAACTGTTTTTT. The whole variable domain, remainder taken from reference TRBV7-2 and TRBJ1-4, is GAGVSQSPSNKVTEKGKDVELRCDPISGHTALYWYRQSLGQGLEFLIYFQGNSAPDKSGLPSDRFSAERTGGSVSTLTIQRTQQEDSAVYLCASSLVGGNAEKLFFGSGTQLSVL.

This chain links TRBV19 with TRBJ1-5; D unresolved. CDR1 LNHDA and CDR2 SQIVND come from the germline V gene (reference sequence). V lost 2 bases, J lost 0 bases, and 5 bases lay in between. The CDR3 consists of 14 residues. CDR3 residues: CASSISGSNQPQHF. Written as DNA, the CDR3 is TGTGCCAGTAGTATATCCGGTAGCAATCAGCCCCAGCATTTT.

This clone was seen more than once but under ten times. This sequence joins TRBV10-3 and TRBJ2-5; D is possibly TRBD2 (5 bases). The CDR3 totals 11 residues. Germline lookup yields CDR1 ENHRY and CDR2 SYGVKD. The V gene lost 6 bases and the J gene lost 5 bases, with 7 bases spanning the gap. This CDR3 reads CAIRGSETQYF. The CDR3 DNA is TGTGCCATCAGAGGGAGCGAGACCCAGTACTTC.

The V gene is TRBV7-6, the J gene TRBJ1-2; D uncertain. The CDR3 consists of 12 residues. V lost 7 bases to trimming and J lost 2 bases, with 8 bases between them. CDR1 and CDR2 from the germline V gene are SGHVS and FNYEAQ. The CDR3 is CASKAGNYGYTF. CDR3 in DNA: TGTGCCAGCAAGGCGGGGAACTATGGCTACACCTTC.

In nucleotides, the CDR3 is TGTGCCAGCAGCCAGTGGGGCGGCTACACCTTC. Translating it yields CASSQWGGYTF. The rearrangement uses TRBV14 and TRBJ1-2, with D possibly matching TRBD1 (5 bases). Trimming took 3 bases from V and 8 from J, leaving 7 bases between them. This CDR3 comprises 11 residues. Germline-derived CDR1 and CDR2 are SGHDN and FVKESK. Full variable domain (rest looked up from reference TRBV14 and TRBJ1-2): EAGVTQFPSHSVIEKGQTVTLRCDPISGHDNLYWYRRVMGKEIKFLLHFVKESKQDESGMPNNRFLAERTGGTYSTLKVQPAELEDSGVYFCASSQWGGYTFGSGTRLTVV.

The chain recombines TRBV30 with TRBJ2-6; the D call may be TRBD1 or TRBD2 (5 bases each). Germline V gene data show CDR1 as GTSNPN and CDR2 as SVGIG (reference sequence). This CDR3 spans 18 amino acids. V lost 0 bases, J lost 0 bases, and 15 bases lay in between. The CDR3 sequence: CAWSVGVFRGSGANVLTF. CDR3 nucleotide sequence: TGTGCCTGGAGTGTGGGGGTTTTCCGGGGCTCTGGGGCCAACGTCCTGACTTTC.

This clone was seen a few times. This sequence joins TRBV14 and TRBJ2-5; tentatively, D is TRBD1 or TRBD2 (6 bases each). The germline V gene has CDR1 SGHDN and CDR2 FVKESK. CDR3 length: 16 amino acids. Trimming left V 4 bases short and J 6 bases short, with 21 bases between. The CDR3 sequence: CASSLVPTGARKTQYF. In DNA, the CDR3 is TGTGCCAGCAGCCTCGTACCGACGGGGGCGAGGAAGACCCAGTACTTC.

The chain uses TRBV10-2 and TRBJ2-7, with 7 nucleotides matching TRBD1. V was pared by 7 bases and J by 0 bases, with 6 bases of the junction left unmatched. The CDR3 is 14 amino acids. In germline, CDR1 is WSHSY, CDR2 SAAADI. CDR3 coding DNA: TGCGCCAGCACCAAACAGGGGTCCTCCTACGAGCAGTACTTC. This sequence encodes CASTKQGSSYEQYF.

The rearrangement uses TRBV10-3 and TRBJ1-2, with D hard to call. Trimming pared 3 bases from V and 0 bases from J, leaving 5 bases between. This CDR3 is 13 amino acids long. Germline values: CDR1 ENHRY, CDR2 SYGVKD. Here the CDR3 reads CAISDGTNYGYTF. The CDR3 coding sequence is TGTGCCATCAGTGACGGAACTAACTATGGCTACACCTTC.

This clone was seen a few times. This chain links TRBV5-1 with TRBJ1-4, with unresolved D. V was shortened by 6 bases and J by 5 bases, with 17 bases between the two germline ends. From germline, CDR1 is SGHRS and CDR2 YFSETQ. The length of the CDR3 is 15 residues. The CDR3 loop reads CASKSVAGGNEKLFF. The CDR3 nucleotides are TGCGCCAGCAAAAGCGTAGCAGGAGGAAATGAAAAACTGTTTTTT.

The rearrangement joins TRBV12-5 to TRBJ1-1, with D perhaps TRBD1 (5 bases). The CDR3 has 15 residues. Germline V gives CDR1 LGHNT, CDR2 FRNRAP. Trimming stripped 6 bases from V and 3 bases from J, with 17 bases between. The DNA for the CDR3 is TGTGCTAGTGGCCCCCCAGGGAGTCCCTACACTGAAGCTTTCTTT. It yields the protein CASGPPGSPYTEAFF. Variable domain in full (rest from reference TRBV12-5 and TRBJ1-1): DARVTQTPRHKVTEMGQEVTMRCQPILGHNTVFWYRQTMMQGLELLAYFRNRAPLDDSGMPKDRFSAEMPDATLATLKIQPSEPRDSAVYFCASGPPGSPYTEAFFGQGTRLTVV.